These 15 T cell receptor beta chains were sequenced from one sample in a study of response to subunit inactivated influenza vaccine. TCRdb re-analysed the RT-PCR reads in MiXCR, keeping a single row per CDR3 protein. The data show 450,000 to 500,000 distinct CDR3 sequences, over 9.5% seen once. This specimen was PBMCs from blood, taken about 40 days after vaccination. All receptors derive from a man in his fifties or sixties who received an inactivated influenza vaccine.

This clonotype has a handful of counts. The chain joins TRBV4-1 to TRBJ1-1; tentatively, D is TRBD1 (6 bases). The CDR3 totals 15 residues. Trimming took off 4 bases at V and 2 bases at J, with 14 bases between the two ends. Germline V gene data show CDR1 as MGHRA and CDR2 as YSYEKL. CDR3 in DNA: TGCGCCAGCAGCCTTAGACAGGACCTCAACACTGAAGCTTTCTTT. It yields the protein CASSLRQDLNTEAFF.

This clonotype has just a few counts. The V and J genes are TRBV10-3 and TRBJ2-3, with unresolved D. V lost 0 bases and J lost 6, with 4 bases in between. Germline V gives CDR1 ENHRY, CDR2 SYGVKD. The CDR3 has 12 amino acids. The DNA for the CDR3 is TGTGCCATCAGTGAGTCGTGGGATACGCAGTATTTT. As protein: CAISESWDTQYF.

This clonotype was recorded many times. The CDR3 spells CASSLYVYRVSETQYF. The DNA for the CDR3 is TGTGCCAGCAGCTTATATGTATACAGGGTGAGCGAGACCCAGTACTTC. The chain uses TRBV7-2 and TRBJ2-5; D might be TRBD1 (6 bases). The germline CDR1 and CDR2 sequences are SGHTA and FQGNSA. The CDR3 is made up of 16 amino acids. V dropped 2 bases and J dropped 5 bases, with 18 bases sitting between them. The full variable domain, rest sourced from reference TRBV7-2 and TRBJ2-5, is GAGVSQSPSNKVTEKGKDVELRCDPISGHTALYWYRQSLGQGLEFLIYFQGNSAPDKSGLPSDRFSAERTGGSVSTLTIQRTQQEDSAVYLCASSLYVYRVSETQYFGPGTRLLVL.

In this sample, this clonotype turned up many times. This chain uses TRBV5-1 with TRBJ2-1; unclear D gene. Germline loops: CDR1 SGHRS, CDR2 YFSETQ. The CDR3 length is 15 residues. Trimming took 4 bases from V and 6 from J, leaving 17 bases between them. The CDR3 coding sequence is TGCGCCAGCAGCCTCGTAGTGGGTGTGAGCAATGAGCAGTTCTTC. Translation: CASSLVVGVSNEQFF.

This chain connects TRBV9 to TRBJ2-3; 7 bases match TRBD2. Germline assignment: CDR1 SGDLS and CDR2 YYNGEE. With V trimmed by 4 bases and J by 15 bases, 23 bases remained unmatched. The CDR3 sequence is 16 residues long. This CDR3 reads CASSPRYQPIGGGFYF. The CDR3 nucleotides are TGTGCCAGCAGCCCCCGGTACCAGCCTATTGGCGGGGGTTTCTATTTT.

A few counts support this clonotype. The chain joins TRBV2 to TRBJ2-5, with a possible D match to TRBD1 (5 bases). Per germline, CDR1 SNHLY and CDR2 FYNNEI. The CDR3 has 13 amino acids. The V and J ends lost 1 base and 6 bases respectively, with 9 bases between them. The chain's CDR3 is CASSEGGAKTQYF. CDR3 in DNA: TGTGCCAGCAGTGAAGGGGGCGCAAAGACCCAGTACTTC. The variable domain in full, with the rest retrieved from reference TRBV2 and TRBJ2-5, is EPEVTQTPSHQVTQMGQEVILRCVPISNHLYFYWYRQILGQKVEFLVSFYNNEISEKSEIFDDQFSVERPDGSNFTLKIRSTKLEDSAMYFCASSEGGAKTQYFGPGTRLLVL.

This sequence joins TRBV7-2 and TRBJ2-6; unclear D gene. This CDR3 region has 17 residues. The germline gives CDR1 SGHTA, CDR2 FQGNSA. Trimming shortened V by 0 bases and J by 0 bases, and 9 bases separated the two germline ends. CDR3 sequence (DNA): TGTGCCAGCAGCTTAGCAGGACGGCTCTCTGGGGCCAACGTCCTGACTTTC. Translated, it gives CASSLAGRLSGANVLTF.

This clonotype was picked up a small number of times. The CDR3 DNA reads as TGTGCCAGCTCACAGGCCTCGGAGAATGGAAATGAGCAGTTCTTC. Translated, it gives CASSQASENGNEQFF. The genes are TRBV18 and TRBJ2-1; D is undetermined. Trimming took off 4 bases at V and 7 bases at J, with 17 bases between the two ends. CDR1 is KGHSH and CDR2 is LQKENI in the germline V gene. The length of the CDR3 is 15 residues.

In this sample, this clonotype turned up many times. The chain uses TRBV18 and TRBJ1-6; unclear D gene. CDR1 KGHSH and CDR2 LQKENI come from the germline V gene. V lost 4 bases, J lost 10 bases, and 20 bases lay in between. The CDR3 has 16 residues. CDR3 sequence reads: CASSLSVGRVGSPLHF. The CDR3 DNA reads as TGTGCCAGCTCACTCTCCGTCGGGAGGGTTGGATCACCCCTCCACTTT.

This clonotype was recorded at least ten times. The chain recombines TRBV12-3 or TRBV12-4 with TRBJ2-7, with D perhaps TRBD2 (7 bases). Trimming removed 7 bases from V and 2 bases from J, with 15 bases in between. CDR3 length: 14 residues. CDR3 bases: TGTGCCAGCACAATAGGGGGGGGGACCTACGAGCAGTACTTC. Amino acid sequence: CASTIGGGTYEQYF.

This clonotype came up many times. This rearrangement joins TRBV12-3 or TRBV12-4 to TRBJ1-1; no definite D call. V lost 1 base and J lost 0, with 9 bases in between. The CDR3 extends over 15 amino acids. The CDR3 sequence: CASSLERALNTEAFF. In DNA, the CDR3 is TGTGCCAGCAGTTTAGAGAGGGCTTTGAACACTGAAGCTTTCTTT.

The CDR3: CSSRQGGTDTQYF. As DNA, the CDR3 is TGCAGCTCCAGGCAGGGGGGCACAGATACGCAGTATTTT. The V call is TRBV29-1, the J call TRBJ2-3, with 7 bases that match TRBD1. Germline loops: CDR1 SQVTM, CDR2 ANQGSEA. The CDR3 loop spans 13 amino acids. Losses at the gene ends were 8 bases for V and 1 base for J; bases not matched to a gene: 6.

In its sample, this clonotype was seen a few times. The rearrangement joins TRBV20-1 to TRBJ2-1, with D tentatively TRBD1 or TRBD2 (5 bases each). Germline V gene sequence: CDR1 DFQATT, CDR2 SNEGSKA (reference sequence). The CDR3 runs to 15 residues. V lost 5 bases and J lost 3, with 17 bases in between. The CDR3 nucleotides are TGCAGTGCTCCCGGTGAGGGGCGTTACTACAATGAGCAGTTCTTC. Residues: CSAPGEGRYYNEQFF.

J is TRBJ1-1 and V is TRBV18, with no clear D. V lost 2 bases and J lost 7, with 11 bases in between. The CDR3 length is 13 residues. Germline CDR1 KGHSH, CDR2 LQKENI. Written as DNA, the CDR3 is TGTGCCAGCTCACCAACCGAATCGGTTGAAGCTTTCTTT. This translates into CASSPTESVEAFF.

This clonotype was seen repeatedly, ten times or more. The chain carries TRBV4-3 and TRBJ2-1; TRBD2 aligns across 7 bases. The V and J ends lost 3 bases and 8 bases, in that order; junction bases with no gene match: 7. Germline CDR1 reads LGHNA; CDR2 reads YSLEER. CDR3 length: 14 amino acids. This CDR3 is CASSQSTSPHEQFF. CDR3 bases: TGCGCCAGCAGCCAGTCGACTAGCCCACATGAGCAGTTCTTC.